This T cell receptor (beta chain) emerged from a study of post-analysis software for immune sequencing data. Broader study findings: Same-batch samples co-clustered strongly by F measure. Patients with multiple sclerosis recorded significantly lower normalized Chao1 diversity than controls, the study found.

TCR beta libraries were prepared from cDNA with unique molecular identifiers. Input populations of roughly 1 to 11 million T cells gave rise to about 480,000 cDNA molecules. Via MiXCR, TCRdb re-called the PCR reads, giving one row per CDR3 protein. In the table there are hundreds of thousands of distinct CDR3 sequences, 30% of which are singletons. Concerning this clonotype: Its specificity is not known.

The sequence derives from a girl aged 10-17 years with multiple sclerosis. What was sequenced was blood.

For the CDR3, the DNA is TGTGCCAGCAGCTTAGGGGGCTATAATGAAAAACTGTTTTTT. Its translation is CASSLGGYNEKLFF. The V gene is TRBV11-2, the J gene TRBJ1-4, with a possible D match to TRBD1 (5 bases). The CDR3 length is 14 residues. CDR1 SGHAT and CDR2 FQNNGV come from the germline V gene. V lost 1 base to trimming and J lost 4 bases, with 7 bases between them.